These 6 T cell receptor beta chains were sequenced from one sample in a study of T cells after somatic rescue of genetic block. Profiled with immunoSEQ multiplex PCR; TCRdb holds only in-frame clones, not every one. The sample records 85,000 to 90,000 clones, about nine tenths being singletons. Sequencing was done on a sample of peripheral blood mononuclear cells (PBMCs). These receptors all come from a woman aged 18-29 years.

The J gene is TRBJ2-5, the V gene TRBV30; tentative D call: TRBD2 (5 bases). The CDR3 has 14 amino acids. V was clipped by 3 bases and J by 2 bases, with 13 bases between them. From germline, CDR1 is GTSNPN and CDR2 SVGIG (reference sequence). The CDR3 is CAWRTSWLQETQYF. CDR3 DNA sequence: TGTGCCTGGAGAACTAGTTGGCTACAAGAGACCCAGTACTTC.

V usage is TRBV6-4 and J usage is TRBJ2-2; D gene ambiguous. This CDR3 spans 15 amino acids. V lost 5 bases and J 7 bases, leaving 17 bases between the germline ends. Germline V gene data show CDR1 as MRHNA and CDR2 as SNTAGT. The CDR3 region is CASSPSQAFGGELFF. In nucleotides, the CDR3 is TGTGCCAGCAGTCCCTCGCAAGCGTTTGGCGGGGAGCTGTTTTTT.

The chain uses TRBV27 and TRBJ1-2, with 9 bases aligning to TRBD1. The CDR3 is 13 residues long. Per germline, CDR1 MNHEY and CDR2 SMNVEV (reference sequence). Trimming removed 4 bases from V and 8 bases from J; junction bases left unmatched: 5. The CDR3 loop reads CASSSQGAGGYTF. CDR3 nucleotide sequence: TGTGCCAGCAGTTCACAGGGGGCTGGGGGCTACACCTTC.

The V gene is TRBV27, the J gene TRBJ1-5, with D possibly being TRBD1 (6 bases). Deletions cut 2 bases from V and 4 bases from J, with 21 bases between. Germline V gives CDR1 MNHEY, CDR2 SMNVEV (reference sequence). The CDR3 covers 18 residues. CDR3 in DNA: TGTGCCAGCAGTTTAGGTAGAGGGACAAGTATTCCGAATCAGCCCCAGCATTTT. This translates into CASSLGRGTSIPNQPQHF.

The chain links TRBV5-1 to TRBJ2-2, with 14 positions matching TRBD2. Germline CDR1 reads SGHRS; CDR2 reads YFSETQ. The length of the CDR3 is 19 residues. V lost 4 bases to trimming and J lost 3 bases; unmatched junction nucleotides: 11. The CDR3 DNA is TGCGCCAGCAGCCAGCCGGGACTAGCGGGAGAGGGGTACACCGGGGAGCTGTTTTTT. Its protein is CASSQPGLAGEGYTGELFF.

The J gene is TRBJ1-2, the V gene TRBV10-1; TRBD1 matches 8 bases. The length of the CDR3 is 13 residues. J lost 4 bases, V lost 6 bases, and 4 bases had no gene match. Germline V gene data show CDR1 as WNHNN and CDR2 as SYGVQD (reference sequence). CDR3 sequence reads: CASSRDRGYGYTF. CDR3 bases: TGCGCCAGCAGCCGCGACAGGGGCTATGGCTACACCTTC.